This TCR beta chain emerged from a study of shared clonotypes between healthy human individuals. The study, taken as a whole, reports: Clonotypes not shared had lower generation probabilities than those common to all four donors. Memory subsets generally showed smaller estimated richness than naive subsets did.

The CDR3 is made up of 15 amino acids. The J segment lost 5 bases and the V segment lost 2 bases, leaving 0 bases of the junction unmatched. CDR1 SGDLS and CDR2 YYNGEE come from the germline V gene. Concerning this clone itself: Its cognate antigen is unknown.

All participating donors were Caucasian adults from Nashville, Tennessee. Splitting the CD4+ cells yielded a CD45RA+ naive subset and a CD45RA-negative memory subset. Method: immunoSEQ multiplex PCR; TCRdb's copy keeps in-frame clones and lacks some. The sample includes 1.4 million to 1.5 million clones, around 97% of them seen just once. The chain is built from TRBV9 and TRBJ2-1, with 14 bases that match TRBD2. The sample taken for sequencing was naive CD4+ T cells sorted from blood. Described subset: CD45RA+ positively selected. The TCR comes from a man aged 30-40 years in good health. CDR3 in DNA: TGTGCCAGCAGCGTGACTAGCGGGAGGGACAATGAGCAGTTCTTC. Its protein product is CASSVTSGRDNEQFF. Using reference TRBV9 and TRBJ2-1 for the parts outside the CDR3, the full variable domain is DSGVTQTPKHLITATGQRVTLRCSPRSGDLSVYWYQQSLDQGLQFLIQYYNGEERAKGNILERFSAQQFPDLHSELNLSSLELGDSALYFCASSVTSGRDNEQFFGPGTRLTVL.